This TCR beta chain appears in the sequencing data of a study of regulatory dendritic cells for organ transplantation. Whole-study context: Dendritic cell cultures received LPS on day 6.

Overall study results and limits: Memory T cells were less diverse than naive, with memory CD8+ most oligoclonal. The authors noted considerable between-person heterogeneity in alloreactive memory CD8+ cells.

J was trimmed by 4 bases and V by 5 bases; bases with no gene match: 4. The CDR3 loop spans 13 amino acids. CDR1 and CDR2 from the germline V gene are SEHNR and FQNEAQ (reference sequence). Sorted T cells were CFSE-labeled and cultured four to five days with allogeneic regulatory or mature dendritic cells at 1:10. On this clone itself: Its specificity is unknown.

Sequenced by immunoSEQ multiplex PCR; TCRdb stores in-frame clones only, minus some. Of about 4,000 clones in the sample, about 71% were seen once. The chain couples TRBV7-9 to TRBJ1-1, with TRBD1 identical over 7 bases. Sample: memory CD8+ T cells from blood cultured with dendritic cells. The subset: CD45RO+ memory T cells. The TCR sequence derives from a human donor in good health. The CDR3 DNA is TGTGCCAGCAGCGAACAGGGGAGCACTGAAGCTTTCTTT. Encoded protein: CASSEQGSTEAFF. Full variable domain (outside the CDR3, taken from reference TRBV7-9 and TRBJ1-1): DTGVSQNPRHKITKRGQNVTFRCDPISEHNRLYWYRQTLGQGPEFLTYFQNEAQLEKSRLLSDRFSAERPKGSFSTLEIQRTEQGDSAMYLCASSEQGSTEAFFGQGTRLTVV.